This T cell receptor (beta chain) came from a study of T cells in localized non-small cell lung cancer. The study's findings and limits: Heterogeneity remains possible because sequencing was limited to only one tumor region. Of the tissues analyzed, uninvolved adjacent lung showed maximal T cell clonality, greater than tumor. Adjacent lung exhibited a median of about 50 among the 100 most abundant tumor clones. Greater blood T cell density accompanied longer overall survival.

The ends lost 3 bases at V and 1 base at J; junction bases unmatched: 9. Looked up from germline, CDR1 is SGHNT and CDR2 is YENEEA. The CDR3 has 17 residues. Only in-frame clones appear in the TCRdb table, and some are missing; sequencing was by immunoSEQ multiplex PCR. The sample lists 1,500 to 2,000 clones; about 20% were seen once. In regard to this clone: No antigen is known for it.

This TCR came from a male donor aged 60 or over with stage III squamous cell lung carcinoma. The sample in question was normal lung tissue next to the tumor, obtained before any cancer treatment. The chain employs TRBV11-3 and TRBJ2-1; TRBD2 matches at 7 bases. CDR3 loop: CASSFPRAGMSYNEQFF. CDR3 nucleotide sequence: TGTGCCAGCAGCTTCCCCAGAGCGGGAATGTCCTACAATGAGCAGTTCTTC. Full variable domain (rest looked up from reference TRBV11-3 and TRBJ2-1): EAGVVQSPRYKIIEKKQPVAFWCNPISGHNTLYWYLQNLGQGPELLIRYENEEAVDDSQLPKDRFSAERLKGVDSTLKIQPAELGDSAVYLCASSFPRAGMSYNEQFFGPGTRLTVL.